The entry that follows covers one T cell receptor (beta chain) sequence. This record comes from a study of technical replicates of blood from several donors. Sequencing used immunoSEQ multiplex PCR; TCRdb keeps in-frame clones, though not all of them. The table records about 100,000 clones, roughly 94% of them present only once. The germline V gene encodes CDR1 MDHEN and CDR2 SYDVKM. The CDR3 spans 13 residues. Trimming shortened V by 3 bases and J by 8 bases, and 10 bases separated the two germline ends. Material for sequencing was T cells isolated from PBMCs. The receptor was derived from a human donor in good health. The V and J genes are TRBV28 and TRBJ1-4; TRBD1 is a possible D gene (5 bases). CDR3 coding DNA: TGTGCCAGCAGTTTTGGGGCAGTCGAAAAACTGTTTTTT. It codes for CASSFGAVEKLFF.